What follows are 31 T cell receptor beta chains derived from one specimen sequenced in a study of a mutant IDH1 vaccine in newly diagnosed glioma (dated by TCRdb to the early 2020s). No antigens are known for them. Library preparation used the immunoSEQ multiplex PCR assay. TCRdb provides this immuneACCESS table in a form limited to in-frame rearrangements. Some clones are lacking; in checked studies, under half of them reflect an unresolved V gene, and why the rest are absent is not known. This sample lists about 48,000 clones; approximately 79% were detected once. The ten largest make up approximately 6.8% of the sample. Reading the label with the study, this specimen's time point is: week 35, safety follow-up. Every vaccine dose consisted of 300 ug of a 20-mer mutant IDH1 peptide in Montanide, administered subcutaneously together with topical imiquimod. The sequencing here drew on PBMCs, taken from a glioma patient whose treatment included an IDH1 peptide vaccine. These receptors came from a man in his forties or fifties with glioma.

The gene calls are TRBV5-1 and TRBJ2-3, with D perhaps matching TRBD1 or TRBD2 (6 bases each). Trimming took off 1 base at V and 4 bases at J, with 16 bases between the two ends. CDR1 and CDR2 (germline): SGHRS, YFSETQ. The CDR3 spans 16 residues. CDR3 in amino acids: CASSLSGAARPDTQYF. CDR3 nucleotide sequence: TGCGCCAGCAGCTTGTCGGGGGCCGCCCGACCAGATACGCAGTATTTT.

The CDR3 reads CASSLGEAATQYF. CDR3 DNA sequence: TGTGCCAGCAGCTTAGGGGAGGCTGCAACCCAGTACTTC. V usage is TRBV13 and J usage is TRBJ2-5; the D gene is possibly TRBD2 (5 bases). The V and J ends lost 0 bases and 8 bases respectively, with 10 bases between them. CDR1 and CDR2 from the germline V gene are PRHDT and FYEKMQ (reference sequence). This CDR3 region has 13 residues.

The chain combines TRBV7-8 with TRBJ2-5; 8 nucleotides align to TRBD1. The CDR3 totals 15 residues. The V gene end was trimmed by 3 bases and the J gene end by 3 bases; junction bases not matched to a gene: 6. The germline CDR1 and CDR2 sequences are SGHVS and FQNEAQ. CDR3 region: CASSLYRGSEETQYF. The CDR3 region has the DNA TGTGCCAGCAGCTTGTACAGGGGGTCGGAAGAGACCCAGTACTTC.

The sample holds a few counts of this clone. The rearrangement joins TRBV18 to TRBJ1-5; the match to TRBD1 covers 7 bases. The CDR3 is 15 residues long. Per the germline V gene, CDR1 is KGHSH and CDR2 is LQKENI. Trimming removed 3 bases from V and 5 bases from J; junction bases left unmatched: 7. CDR3 amino acids: CASSPLGQADQPQHF. CDR3 nucleotide sequence: TGTGCCAGCTCACCCCTCGGACAGGCCGATCAGCCCCAGCATTTT.

The V call is TRBV7-9, the J call TRBJ1-1; TRBD1 might be the D (6 bases). From germline, CDR1 is SEHNR and CDR2 FQNEAQ (reference sequence). This CDR3 comprises 14 residues. With 4 bases removed from V and 7 bases from J, the gap between germline ends came to 16 bases. The CDR3 bases are TGTGCCAGCAGCTCTTACCTCGGACAGCATGAAGCTTTCTTT. Translating gives CASSSYLGQHEAFF.

A note on this clone: Other DNA sequences in the sample encode the same CDR3. The V and J genes are TRBV29-1 and TRBJ1-1, with a weak D call TRBD1 (6 bases). CDR1 and CDR2 (germline): SQVTM, ANQGSEA. V was clipped by 6 bases and J by 0 bases, with 8 bases between them. This CDR3 contains 12 residues. The CDR3 protein is CSVTGLNTEAFF. Here the CDR3 DNA reads TGCAGCGTCACAGGGTTGAACACTGAAGCTTTCTTT.

V and J are TRBV19 and TRBJ2-5; the D gene is possibly TRBD1 (6 bases). The CDR3 consists of 13 residues. Germline assignment: CDR1 LNHDA and CDR2 SQIVND (reference sequence). Trimming left V 8 bases short and J 5 bases short, with 15 bases between. DNA of the CDR3: TGTGCCAGTTCCGACAGGCCGAGGGAGACCCAGTACTTC. This translates into CASSDRPRETQYF.

The chain recombines TRBV2 with TRBJ1-1; 7 nucleotides agree with TRBD1. V dropped 6 bases and J dropped 9; count of bases not matched to a gene: 7. The CDR3 length is 12 residues. Germline values: CDR1 SNHLY, CDR2 FYNNEI. CDR3 amino acids: CASSPGQPKAFF. The CDR3 DNA follows: TGTGCCAGCAGCCCGGGACAGCCGAAAGCTTTCTTT.

This chain links TRBV19 with TRBJ1-5; D unclear. The CDR3 length is 13 residues. Trimming shortened V by 3 bases and J by 6 bases, and 9 bases separated the two germline ends. Germline CDR1 LNHDA, CDR2 SQIVND (reference sequence). The CDR3 region has the DNA TGTGCCAGTAGTATGACCCAAGTTCAGCCCCAGCATTTT. It yields the protein CASSMTQVQPQHF.

The gene calls are TRBV30 and TRBJ1-2, with no clear D. Trimming took 2 bases from V and 8 from J, leaving 12 bases between them. The CDR3 spans 12 residues. CDR1 GTSNPN and CDR2 SVGIG come from the germline V gene (reference sequence). The CDR3 protein is CAWSQGSGGYTF. As DNA, the CDR3 is TGTGCCTGGAGTCAAGGGTCGGGAGGCTACACCTTC.

V usage is TRBV6-6 and J usage is TRBJ2-7; no clear D. Trimming took 8 bases from V and 3 from J, leaving 20 bases between them. Per germline, CDR1 MNHNY and CDR2 SVGAGI (reference sequence). The CDR3 is 15 amino acids. CDR3 residues: CASGNDIHPYYEQYF. The CDR3 DNA sequence: TGTGCCAGCGGGAACGACATTCACCCCTACTACGAGCAGTACTTC.

The V and J genes are TRBV25-1 and TRBJ1-1; D may be TRBD1 (6 bases). V was cut by 10 bases and J by 1 base, with 10 bases left in between. The CDR3 consists of 12 residues. Germline values: CDR1 MGHDK, CDR2 SYGVNS. CDR3 in DNA: TGTGCCATTCCGGACAGGAACACTGAAGCTTTCTTT. This encodes CAIPDRNTEAFF. Together with reference TRBV25-1 and TRBJ1-1, the CDR3 gives the full variable domain: EADIYQTPRYLVIGTGKKITLECSQTMGHDKMYWYQQDPGMELHLIHYSYGVNSTEKGDLSSESTVSRIRTEHFPLTLESARPSHTSQYLCAIPDRNTEAFFGQGTRLTVV.

CDR3 nucleotides: TGTGCCAGCAGCGTAACGGGATTAGCGGGGGCTGACACCGGGGAGCTGTTTTTT. The encoded protein is CASSVTGLAGADTGELFF. The chain combines TRBV7-6 with TRBJ2-2, with 9 bases fitting TRBD2. The V and J ends lost 5 bases and 3 bases, in that order; junction bases with no gene match: 13. This CDR3 spans 18 amino acids. Germline assignment: CDR1 SGHVS and CDR2 FNYEAQ.

V usage is TRBV5-1 and J usage is TRBJ1-2; D is perhaps TRBD1 (6 bases). Germline V gene sequence: CDR1 SGHRS, CDR2 YFSETQ. The CDR3 contains 17 residues. Trimming shortened V by 5 bases and J by 6 bases, and 26 bases separated the two germline ends. This CDR3 reads CASRGGLDPAGGHGYTF. The CDR3 DNA is TGCGCCAGCAGGGGGGGATTAGACCCTGCGGGGGGCCATGGCTACACCTTC.

This chain connects TRBV5-5 to TRBJ2-7, with D unclear. Germline V gives CDR1 SGHKS, CDR2 YYEKEE (reference sequence). This CDR3 has 14 amino acids. Deletions cut 1 base from V and 7 bases from J, with 15 bases between. The CDR3 sequence: CASSLRWDRMEQYF. The DNA of the CDR3 is TGTGCCAGCAGCTTGAGGTGGGATCGAATGGAGCAGTACTTC.

This chain's CDR3 is CASGYRVGYGYTF. The CDR3 nucleotides are TGTGCCAGCGGCTACAGGGTGGGATATGGCTACACCTTC. V gene TRBV6-5 combines with J gene TRBJ1-2; possibly TRBD1 for D (6 bases). The CDR3 runs to 13 residues. V lost 8 bases and J lost 5, with 15 bases in between. Germline V gives CDR1 MNHEY, CDR2 SVGAGI.

Here the CDR3 reads CAWNKVGGNQPQHF. CDR3 bases: TGTGCCTGGAACAAGGTCGGGGGCAATCAGCCCCAGCATTTT. The chain combines TRBV30 with TRBJ1-5, with D hard to call. The germline gives CDR1 GTSNPN, CDR2 SVGIG (reference sequence). The CDR3 extends over 14 amino acids. V was shortened by 4 bases and J by 2 bases, with 12 bases between the two germline ends.

The chain has TRBV5-1 and TRBJ2-7; perhaps TRBD1 as D (7 bases). Between the trimmed V and J ends, which lost 8 bases and 3 bases, there was a span of 15 bases. The CDR3 consists of 13 residues. Germline lookup yields CDR1 SGHRS and CDR2 YFSETQ. The CDR3 region has the DNA TGCGCCAGTAGGAGGGGACAGAACTACGAGCAGTACTTC. It yields the protein CASRRGQNYEQYF.

This clone counts as medium-sized. The V gene is TRBV6-5, the J gene TRBJ2-2; D possibly corresponds to TRBD1 (5 bases). CDR3 length equals 16 residues. Trimming left V 2 bases short and J 0 bases short, with 10 bases between. The germline gives CDR1 MNHEY, CDR2 SVGAGI. The CDR3 DNA sequence: TGTGCCAGCAGTTACGCGTCGGACACGAACACCGGGGAGCTGTTTTTT. Protein sequence: CASSYASDTNTGELFF.

The V and J genes are TRBV30 and TRBJ2-3; TRBD2 is a possible D gene (5 bases). The CDR3 is made up of 11 amino acids. V lost 5 bases and J lost 2, with 5 bases in between. CDR1 is GTSNPN, CDR2 SVGIG, per germline (reference sequence). The CDR3 DNA follows: TGTGCCTGGGGACTCACAGATACGCAGTATTTT. This codes for CAWGLTDTQYF. The full variable domain, with the rest looked up from reference TRBV30 and TRBJ2-3, is SQTIHQWPATLVQPVGSPLSLECTVEGTSNPNLYWYRQAAGRGLQLLFYSVGIGQISSEVPQNLSASRPQDRQFILSSKKLLLSDSGFYLCAWGLTDTQYFGPGTRLTVL.

The chain employs TRBV19 and TRBJ1-5, with D hard to call. The V gene's germline CDR1 is LNHDA and CDR2 SQIVND (reference sequence). The CDR3 covers 16 residues. Trimming removed 8 bases at V and 1 base at J, with 18 bases between. The CDR3 sequence: CASEARGLGSNQPQHF. CDR3 sequence (DNA): TGTGCCAGTGAAGCCCGCGGACTTGGGAGCAATCAGCCCCAGCATTTT.

The chain employs TRBV9 and TRBJ2-1; the match to TRBD2 covers 8 bases. This CDR3 spans 12 amino acids. Trimming at V came to 3 bases and at J to 10 bases, leaving 3 bases not matched to a gene. Germline V gene sequence: CDR1 SGDLS, CDR2 YYNGEE. The DNA of the CDR3 is TGTGCCAGCAGCGCCCGGGGGGGGGAGCAGTTCTTC. Amino acids: CASSARGGEQFF.

This chain uses TRBV2 with TRBJ1-5; D unresolved. This CDR3 comprises 12 residues. V shed 7 bases and J shed 2 bases, with 6 bases lying between them. Germline-derived CDR1 and CDR2 are SNHLY and FYNNEI. The CDR3 loop reads CASKLGNQPQHF. The CDR3 DNA follows: TGTGCCAGCAAACTGGGCAATCAGCCCCAGCATTTT.

The chain joins TRBV6-5 to TRBJ1-6; 7 bases are shared with TRBD1. The CDR3 runs to 13 residues. V gave up 5 bases and J gave up 9 bases; unmatched junction bases: 4. Per germline, CDR1 MNHEY and CDR2 SVGAGI. Written as DNA, the CDR3 is TGTGCCAGCAGTCGACAGGGTACTTCACCCCTCCACTTT. Translation: CASSRQGTSPLHF.

Only a few counts were recorded for this clone. The chain joins TRBV11-2 to TRBJ1-2; TRBD1 matches at 8 bases. Per germline, CDR1 SGHAT and CDR2 FQNNGV. Trimming cost V 0 bases and J 7 bases; bases outside gene matches: 10. This CDR3 has 16 residues. The CDR3 loop reads CASSLEASRGLGGYTF. The CDR3, as DNA: TGTGCCAGCAGCTTAGAGGCCTCCAGGGGGCTAGGTGGCTACACCTTC.

The chain joins TRBV4-1 to TRBJ1-6; no clear D gene. The ends were cut back, 6 bases at V and 2 bases at J, with 11 bases in the middle. Germline CDR1 and CDR2: MGHRA and YSYEKL. CDR3 length: 15 residues. The CDR3 loop is CASRRSDTYNSPLHF. For the CDR3, the DNA is TGCGCCAGCAGGCGTTCGGATACCTATAATTCACCCCTCCACTTT.

The chain joins TRBV30 to TRBJ1-4; 9 bases are a match to TRBD1. CDR1 and CDR2 (germline): GTSNPN, SVGIG (reference sequence). This CDR3 is 15 amino acids long. After removal of 2 bases from V and 8 bases from J, the junction contained 9 bases not matched to a gene. In nucleotides, the CDR3 is TGTGCCTGGAGTCCTGTGGACAGGGGAAACGAAAAACTGTTTTTT. Amino acid sequence: CAWSPVDRGNEKLFF.

The chain employs TRBV7-2 and TRBJ2-3, with TRBD2 matching over 7 bases. The V gene end was trimmed by 5 bases and the J gene end by 1 base; junction bases not matched to a gene: 9. Germline V gene sequence: CDR1 SGHTA, CDR2 FQGNSA. The CDR3 runs 16 residues. CDR3 nucleotide sequence: TGTGCCAGCAGCCCCCGGGAGGAGCACGGCACAGATACGCAGTATTTT. Its translation is CASSPREEHGTDTQYF.

The chain is built from TRBV7-9 and TRBJ2-3; D uncertain. V gave up 4 bases and J gave up 1 base, with 6 bases separating them. The V gene's germline CDR1 is SEHNR and CDR2 FQNEAQ (reference sequence). CDR3 length: 13 residues. This CDR3 is CASSSAGTDTQYF. The DNA for the CDR3 is TGTGCCAGCAGCTCGGCGGGCACAGATACGCAGTATTTT.

This chain uses TRBV13 with TRBJ1-3; D ambiguous. V was cut by 1 base and J by 4 bases, with 11 bases left in between. Germline values: CDR1 PRHDT, CDR2 FYEKMQ (reference sequence). The CDR3 spans 15 residues. CDR3 coding DNA: TGTGCCAGCAGCTTAGCCGACACGGTCGGAAACACCATATATTTT. Its translation is CASSLADTVGNTIYF.

The genes are TRBV9 and TRBJ2-3; D is ambiguous. Germline CDR1 is SGDLS and CDR2 is YYNGEE. The CDR3 runs 16 residues. The V gene lost 0 bases and the J gene lost 2 bases, with 13 bases spanning the gap. The CDR3 DNA reads TGTGCCAGCAGCGTAGAGGGCAGGCGTCTCACAGATACGCAGTATTTT. It is translated as CASSVEGRRLTDTQYF.